This paragraph covers one TCR beta chain sequence. Its specificity is not known. This specimen belongs to a study of spatial heterogeneity in lung cancer. Whole-study context: Alpha-chain sequences were consistently detected in smaller numbers than beta-chain sequences.

Study conclusions and caveats: Compared with follow-up, resection was when ubiquitous expanded tumor TCRs appeared in blood more.

V lost 1 base, J lost 1 base, and 4 bases stayed unmatched. The CDR3 runs to 15 residues. The time point was: sample taken at primary tumor resection. The authors sequenced whole RNA from tumor, nontumor lung or frozen PBMC without sorting. Donors were roughly 72 untreated early-stage non-small cell lung cancer patients. Carried by each TCR cDNA molecule was a unique molecular identifier. TCRdb reprocessed the 5' RACE reads with MiXCR, giving one entry per CDR3 protein. The repertoire has more than 50,000 distinct CDR3 sequences, roughly 6.5% of them found once; the top ten carry 2.5% to 3%. The specimen comprised PBMCs, sampled at surgery. V gene TRBV12-3 or TRBV12-4 combines with J gene TRBJ2-7; 7 bases agree with TRBD1. The sequence came from a female donor with early-stage non-small cell lung cancer. In DNA, the CDR3 is TGTGCCAGCAGTTTAGGACAGGGACGTTCCTACGAGCAGTACTTC. It specifies CASSLGQGRSYEQYF.